This TCR beta chain was sequenced during a study of cytomegalovirus exposure and HLA in healthy donors (dated by TCRdb to the late 2010s). Notes on the research overall: The 700 or so repertoires of the first cohort and the 120 validation repertoires were produced on the same platform, according to a later analysis. The aim of the study was to test whether cataloging public T cell receptors could identify signatures of past pathogen exposure. Besides the first cohort of around 700 subjects, a separate validation cohort made up of roughly 120 different subjects was used. To predict cytomegalovirus infection status, the study brought together high-throughput TCR immunosequencing, statistical association of individual TCRs with disease status, and machine learning. Findings and caveats that apply to the study as a whole: Most TCR sequences were seen in very few donors, while some public TCRs were found in many individuals. It was suggested by the authors that the approach could potentially be generalized to other disease states and immunological phenotypes. A later analysis found that TCRs clustered in the first cohort also tended to co-occur in the 120 validation repertoires, with roughly 95% of cluster scores above 0. In the study, 150 to 200 TCR beta chains were listed as associated with cytomegalovirus. In vitro tests confirmed that a few of the cytomegalovirus-associated TCR beta chains recognize cytomegalovirus antigens. All 120 or so repertoires were used to score co-occurrence in the validation cohort in a later analysis, because that analysis had no HLA typing for the cohort. Cytomegalovirus status was reported to be diagnosed by the classifier with high specificity and sensitivity in both the original and validation cohorts.

The CDR3 measures 14 amino acids from cysteine to phenylalanine. The CDR3 DNA has 42 bases and is translated from base 1. CDR1 and CDR2, looked up from the germline V gene, are MGHRA and YSYEKL. V is shortened by 2 bases, J by 7 bases, and the region joining them spans 15 bases. The library was built by means of the immunoSEQ multiplex PCR assay. The paper's data handling went like this. A statistical classification framework was built to diagnose cytomegalovirus status from the catalog of TCR beta chain sequences. Not all clones reach the TCRdb copy of this immuneACCESS table, which keeps in-frame sequences only. Checked studies attribute under half of the gap to unresolved V genes and leave the rest unexplained. V and J calls and clone size are those listed in that table; D and trimming were worked out from the DNA. For this sample the table gives over 150,000 clones, of which under 95% were detected only once. Approximately 2.9% of the sample lies in the top ten.

About this clone itself: Its target antigen remains unknown. Qualities for individual bases were not recorded, and no much larger clone is one base off.

Donors formed part of the validation cohort, which comprised about 120 subjects and was distinct from the first cohort of some 700 subjects. Sequencing was carried out using PBMCs. The clonotype comes from a woman aged 18 to 35 in good health and CMV-seropositive. The V and J segments used are TRBV4-1 and TRBJ2-7, with a tentative D gene TRBD1 over 6 matching bases. The DNA is TGCGCCAGCAGCCAACCCAGGGGTCTAGGGGAGCAGTACTTC. This encodes CASSQPRGLGEQYF.